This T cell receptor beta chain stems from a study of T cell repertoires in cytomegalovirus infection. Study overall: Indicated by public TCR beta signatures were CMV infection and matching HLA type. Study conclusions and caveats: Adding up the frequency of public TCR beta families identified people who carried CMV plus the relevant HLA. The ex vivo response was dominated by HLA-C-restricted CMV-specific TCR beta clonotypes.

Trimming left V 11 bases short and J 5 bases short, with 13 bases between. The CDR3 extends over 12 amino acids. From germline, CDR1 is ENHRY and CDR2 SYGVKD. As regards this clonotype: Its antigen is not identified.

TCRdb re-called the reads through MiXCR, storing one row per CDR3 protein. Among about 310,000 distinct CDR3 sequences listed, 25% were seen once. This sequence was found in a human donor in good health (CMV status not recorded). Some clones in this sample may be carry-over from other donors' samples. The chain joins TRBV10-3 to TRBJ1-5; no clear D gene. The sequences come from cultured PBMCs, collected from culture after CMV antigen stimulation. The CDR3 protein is CAAGGRDQPQHF. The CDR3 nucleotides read TGTGCCGCCGGCGGTAGGGATCAGCCCCAGCATTTT.